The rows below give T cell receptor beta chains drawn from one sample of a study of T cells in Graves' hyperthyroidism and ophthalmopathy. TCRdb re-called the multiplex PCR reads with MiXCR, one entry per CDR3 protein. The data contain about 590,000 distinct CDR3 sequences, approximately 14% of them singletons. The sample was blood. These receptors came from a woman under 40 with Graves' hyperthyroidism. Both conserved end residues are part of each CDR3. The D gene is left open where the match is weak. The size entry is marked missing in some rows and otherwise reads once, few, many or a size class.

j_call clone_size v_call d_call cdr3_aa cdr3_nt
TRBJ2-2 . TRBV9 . CASSLTMGSGELFF TGTGCCAGCAGCCTAACAATGGGGTCTGGGGAGCTGTTTTTT
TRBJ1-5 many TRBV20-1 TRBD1 CSARVGTGVNQPQHF TGCAGTGCTAGAGTTGGGACAGGAGTCAATCAGCCCCAGCATTTT
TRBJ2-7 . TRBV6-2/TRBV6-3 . CASSYSLGTYEQYF TGTGCCAGCAGTTACTCCCTAGGAACCTACGAGCAGTACTTC
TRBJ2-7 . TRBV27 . CASSLKALALYEQYF TGTGCCAGCAGTTTAAAGGCCCTTGCCCTCTACGAGCAGTACTTC
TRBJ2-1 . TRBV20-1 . CSARVRTRRPNEQFF TGCAGTGCTAGAGTCCGAACCCGTCGCCCCAATGAGCAGTTCTTC
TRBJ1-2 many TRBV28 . CAIKLREYGYTF TGTGCCATCAAACTCAGAGAATATGGCTACACCTTC
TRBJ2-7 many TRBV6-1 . CASSVRDSTYEQYF TGTGCCAGCAGTGTGCGCGATTCCACCTACGAGCAGTACTTC
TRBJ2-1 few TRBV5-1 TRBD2 CASSLWGLAAYNEQFF TGCGCCAGCAGCTTGTGGGGACTAGCGGCATACAATGAGCAGTTCTTC
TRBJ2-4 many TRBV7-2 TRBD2 CASSLEYPLVARAGNIQYF TGTGCCAGCAGCTTAGAATACCCTCTGGTGGCGCGAGCGGGGAACATTCAGTACTTC
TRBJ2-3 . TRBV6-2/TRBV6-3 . CASSILLARDTQYF TGTGCCAGCAGCATTCTTCTAGCGAGAGATACTCAGTATTTT
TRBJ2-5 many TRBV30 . CAWSVESPQETQYF TGTGCCTGGAGTGTAGAGTCTCCACAAGAGACCCAGTACTTC
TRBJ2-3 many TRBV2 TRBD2 CASSGPRTSGTFSTDTQYF TGTGCCAGCAGCGGTCCCCGGACTAGCGGGACCTTTAGCACAGATACGCAGTATTTT
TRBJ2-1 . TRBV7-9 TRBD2 CASSPSGRWNEQFF TGTGCCAGCAGCCCTAGCGGGAGGTGGAATGAGCAGTTCTTC